This T cell receptor beta chain was captured by sequencing in a study of T cells in Graves' hyperthyroidism and ophthalmopathy. Overall study results and limits: Researchers found most expanded thyroid clonotypes above 0.001 in blood as well.

Trimming removed 8 bases from V and 5 bases from J, with 11 bases in between. The germline gives CDR1 SGHTS, CDR2 YDEGEE. This CDR3 region has 11 residues. In regard to this clonotype: What it binds is unknown.

A 10 ml volume of fresh peripheral blood provided the PBMCs. Template material for amplifying TCR beta CDR3 regions consisted of RNA transcripts. HTBI primers were used for first-round RT-PCR of the TCR CDR3. TCRdb called the multiplex PCR reads again in MiXCR, with one record for every CDR3 protein. In the table there are about 580,000 distinct CDR3 sequences, around 14% of which are singletons. V usage is TRBV5-8 and J usage is TRBJ2-7; TRBD2 might be the D (6 bases). The sequence derives from a woman under 40 with Graves' hyperthyroidism that later progressed to Graves' ophthalmopathy. The specimen was blood. This chain's CDR3 is CARHGGHEQYF. As DNA, the CDR3 is TGTGCCAGACACGGGGGTCACGAGCAGTACTTC.